Shown below are 15 T cell receptor beta chains from a single sample sequenced in a study of blood T cell repertoires in COVID-19. Assay: immunoSEQ multiplex PCR; the TCRdb copy retains only in-frame clones and omits some. Among 140,000 to 150,000 clones, 87% were seen once, and the ten largest hold around 6.1%. The sample taken for sequencing was peripheral blood. Receptors originate from a man older than 75 with acute or convalescent COVID-19.

About this clone: The same CDR3 can be traced to other DNA sequences in this sample. This chain joins TRBV28 and TRBJ1-5; TRBD1 might be the D (5 bases). The germline CDR1 and CDR2 sequences are MDHEN and SYDVKM. This CDR3 is built from 15 residues. V lost 3 bases to trimming and J lost 4 bases, with 13 bases between them. The CDR3 DNA follows: TGTGCCAGCAGTTTCGGCGGGGGGGGTAATCAGCCCCAGCATTTT. Encoded protein: CASSFGGGGNQPQHF.

This clone was seen only a few times. This rearrangement joins TRBV7-8 to TRBJ2-2; D is possibly TRBD2 (5 bases). V was pared by 5 bases and J by 2 bases, with 12 bases between. There are 15 residues in the CDR3. Germline values: CDR1 SGHVS, CDR2 FQNEAQ. CDR3 sequence reads: CASSLGIFNTGELFF. Here the CDR3 DNA reads TGTGCCAGCAGCCTCGGGATCTTCAACACCGGGGAGCTGTTTTTT. The full variable domain, in which reference TRBV7-8 and TRBJ2-2 provide the parts outside the CDR3, is GAGVSQSPRYKVAKRGQDVALRCDPISGHVSLFWYQQALGQGPEFLTYFQNEAQLDKSGLPSDRFFAERPEGSVSTLKIQRTQQEDSAVYLCASSLGIFNTGELFFGEGSRLTVL.

The gene calls are TRBV5-1 and TRBJ1-2; 9 positions agree with TRBD1. The germline V gene has CDR1 SGHRS and CDR2 YFSETQ. J lost 7 bases, V lost 0 bases, and 4 bases had no gene match. This CDR3 has 14 amino acids. As DNA, the CDR3 is TGCGCCAGCAGCTTGGGACAGGGGGGTACTGGCTACACCTTC. It is translated as CASSLGQGGTGYTF.

This clone was counted a single time. This rearrangement joins TRBV20-1 to TRBJ1-5; D not resolved. The CDR3 is 11 amino acids. The V and J ends lost 2 bases and 9 bases respectively, with 8 bases between them. Germline lookup yields CDR1 DFQATT and CDR2 SNEGSKA (reference sequence). The CDR3 region is CSARHLGPQHF. The CDR3 bases are TGCAGTGCTAGACACCTCGGGCCCCAGCATTTT.

The gene calls are TRBV7-2 and TRBJ2-3; 7 bases fit TRBD2. Germline loops: CDR1 SGHTA, CDR2 FQGNSA. After removal of 2 bases from V and 1 base from J, the junction contained 3 bases not matched to a gene. The CDR3 sequence is 15 residues long. CDR3 nucleotides: TGTGCCAGCAGCTTACGCCGGGGGGGCACAGATACGCAGTATTTT. Amino acid sequence: CASSLRRGGTDTQYF.

The rearrangement uses TRBV6-5 and TRBJ1-4; TRBD1 is a possible D gene (5 bases). The CDR3 sequence is 14 residues long. The V gene lost 6 bases and the J gene lost 5 bases, with 13 bases spanning the gap. Germline lookup yields CDR1 MNHEY and CDR2 SVGAGI. CDR3 protein: CASRPTGPNEKLFF. The CDR3 DNA is TGTGCCAGCAGACCCACAGGACCCAATGAAAAACTGTTTTTT.

The chain carries TRBV2 and TRBJ1-2, with a tentative D call TRBD1 (6 bases). The ends were cut back, 4 bases at V and 8 bases at J, with 17 bases in the middle. The CDR3 consists of 14 residues. Germline V gene lookup returns CDR1 SNHLY and CDR2 FYNNEI. CDR3 sequence reads: CASSADSHARGYTF. CDR3 in DNA: TGTGCCAGCAGTGCGGACAGCCACGCTCGGGGCTACACCTTC.

V and J are TRBV5-1 and TRBJ2-3; D is unresolved. This CDR3 spans 14 amino acids. The V end lost 0 bases, the J end lost 3 bases, and 8 bases lay between the germline ends. Per the germline V gene, CDR1 is SGHRS and CDR2 is YFSETQ. For the CDR3, the DNA is TGCGCCAGCAGCTTGGTTTCCGGGACAGATACGCAGTATTTT. As protein: CASSLVSGTDTQYF.

This clone was detected a few times. The DNA of the CDR3 is TGTGCCACCAGTGCCGCTCCGGGACTAGCATCCACCGGGGAGCTGTTTTTT. Residues: CATSAAPGLASTGELFF. The rearrangement uses TRBV24-1 and TRBJ2-2; TRBD2 agrees at 9 bases. The CDR3 loop spans 17 amino acids. J lost 4 bases, V lost 5 bases, and 10 bases had no gene match. The germline CDR1 and CDR2 sequences are KGHDR and SFDVKD.

The chain recombines TRBV6-5 with TRBJ1-5, with D unresolved. This CDR3 spans 14 amino acids. V was clipped by 6 bases and J by 1 base, with 10 bases between them. Germline-derived CDR1 and CDR2 are MNHEY and SVGAGI. This CDR3 is CASRRPGSNQPQHF. CDR3 nucleotide sequence: TGTGCCAGCAGAAGACCGGGGAGCAATCAGCCCCAGCATTTT.

This chain uses TRBV27 with TRBJ2-7; the D gene is possibly TRBD1 (5 bases). V was cut by 5 bases and J by 2 bases, with 16 bases left in between. The CDR3 totals 15 residues. CDR1 is MNHEY, CDR2 SMNVEV, per germline (reference sequence). CDR3 coding DNA: TGTGCCAGCAGTACACACAGGAAAGGAACCTACGAGCAGTACTTC. This translates into CASSTHRKGTYEQYF.

The chain combines TRBV6-5 with TRBJ2-1; 7 positions match TRBD1. Per germline, CDR1 MNHEY and CDR2 SVGAGI. CDR3 length: 15 amino acids. With 6 bases clipped from V and 4 bases from J, the junction kept 9 bases outside the gene matches. CDR3 residues: CASRTWTGYYNEQFF. As DNA, the CDR3 is TGTGCCAGCAGAACATGGACAGGTTATTACAATGAGCAGTTCTTC.

V is TRBV29-1 and J is TRBJ1-4; D possibly corresponds to TRBD1 (5 bases). Deletions cut 2 bases from V and 10 bases from J, with 14 bases between. The V gene's germline CDR1 is SQVTM and CDR2 ANQGSEA. The CDR3 has 13 residues. In DNA, the CDR3 is TGCAGCGTTGAAAGGCAGGGAGGCGGAAAACTGTTTTTT. Amino acid sequence: CSVERQGGGKLFF.

The chain combines TRBV29-1 with TRBJ2-7; 8 bases map to TRBD2. V was clipped by 4 bases and J by 3 bases; unmatched bases: 2. Germline CDR1 reads SQVTM; CDR2 reads ANQGSEA. The CDR3 spans 12 residues. CDR3: CSVGTSIYEQYF. CDR3 DNA sequence: TGCAGCGTTGGGACTAGCATCTACGAGCAGTACTTC.

This chain joins TRBV7-9 and TRBJ2-1; 9 nucleotides line up with TRBD1. The CDR3 contains 14 residues. Looked up from germline, CDR1 is SEHNR and CDR2 is FQNEAQ (reference sequence). J was trimmed by 9 bases and V by 4 bases; bases with no gene match: 7. CDR3 nucleotide sequence: TGTGCCAGCAGCTCCGGGACAGGGTTGGCTGAGCAGTTCTTC. Translated: CASSSGTGLAEQFF.